Following are 17 T cell receptor beta chains from one sample sequenced in a study of shared clonotypes between healthy human individuals. CD45RO-negative CD8 cells positively selected for CCR7 made up the naive population, which excluded terminally differentiated effector memory CD45RA+ cells. The data were produced by immunoSEQ multiplex PCR, yet TCRdb's version contains in-frame clones alone and is incomplete. The table includes roughly 2.1 million clones, about 93% detected once. Sequencing was carried out using naive CD8+ T cells from PBMCs. These receptors originate from a man younger than 35 in good health. Some clones in this sample may be carry-over from other donors' samples.

The genes are TRBV7-6 and TRBJ2-7, with 7 bases aligning to TRBD2. V dropped 4 bases and J dropped 1; count of bases not matched to a gene: 7. There are 15 residues in the CDR3. CDR1 and CDR2 (germline): SGHVS, FNYEAQ. Here the CDR3 reads CASSSQRDLSYEQYF. The CDR3 DNA follows: TGTGCCAGCAGCTCTCAGCGGGACCTTTCCTACGAGCAGTACTTC.

This chain uses TRBV4-1 with TRBJ2-1, with D possibly being TRBD1 (5 bases). V lost 0 bases and J 0 bases, leaving 15 bases between the germline ends. The CDR3 has 18 amino acids. CDR1 MGHRA and CDR2 YSYEKL come from the germline V gene. CDR3 DNA sequence: TGCGCCAGCAGCCAAGAACCTGGCGACAGAACCTCCTACAATGAGCAGTTCTTC. It codes for CASSQEPGDRTSYNEQFF.

In regard to this clone: Other DNA sequences in the sample encode the same CDR3. The chain links TRBV7-6 to TRBJ2-7, with 9 bases aligning to TRBD1. Germline CDR1 reads SGHVS; CDR2 reads FNYEAQ. The J segment lost 5 bases and the V segment lost 1 base, leaving 0 bases of the junction unmatched. The CDR3 totals 13 residues. The CDR3 nucleotides read TGTGCCAGCAGCTTAGGGACAGGGGACGAGCAGTACTTC. Protein product: CASSLGTGDEQYF.

The J gene is TRBJ2-7, the V gene TRBV4-1, with TRBD1 identical over 7 bases. The length of the CDR3 is 14 residues. V lost 4 bases, J lost 6 bases, and 9 bases stayed unmatched. Germline loops: CDR1 MGHRA, CDR2 YSYEKL. CDR3 sequence: CASSLRDRAAEQYF. CDR3 sequence (DNA): TGCGCCAGCAGCCTCAGGGACAGAGCAGCCGAGCAGTACTTC.

The gene calls are TRBV2 and TRBJ2-3; 8 bases agree with TRBD2. Per the germline V gene, CDR1 is SNHLY and CDR2 is FYNNEI. Germline trimming cut 1 base from V and 5 bases from J; bases unmatched to any gene: 8. CDR3 length: 16 amino acids. In nucleotides, the CDR3 is TGTGCCAGCAGTGAAGGGGGGAAGGGACTAGAAGATACGCAGTATTTT. This sequence encodes CASSEGGKGLEDTQYF.

This rearrangement joins TRBV11-2 to TRBJ2-7, with D perhaps TRBD1 (5 bases). Trimming cost V 2 bases and J 0 bases, with 14 bases left between them. There are 16 residues in the CDR3. CDR1 and CDR2 from the germline V gene are SGHAT and FQNNGV. The CDR3: CASSLKSGAASYEQYF. The CDR3 DNA reads as TGTGCCAGCAGCTTAAAGTCTGGGGCAGCCTCCTACGAGCAGTACTTC.

V is TRBV28 and J is TRBJ1-1; TRBD1 aligns across 8 bases. After removal of 2 bases from V and 11 bases from J, the junction contained 10 bases not matched to a gene. In germline, CDR1 is MDHEN, CDR2 SYDVKM. The CDR3 is 14 amino acids. The CDR3 protein is CASSLRGQGFEAFF. The DNA for the CDR3 is TGTGCCAGCAGTTTACGCGGACAGGGTTTTGAGGCTTTCTTT.

The chain couples TRBV11-2 to TRBJ2-2; 11 bases are shared with TRBD2. Trimming cost V 5 bases and J 8 bases; bases outside gene matches: 19. CDR1 and CDR2 from the germline V gene are SGHAT and FQNNGV. CDR3 size: 19 residues. The CDR3 here is CASSPNLSGTSGPRGELFF. The CDR3 DNA reads as TGTGCCAGCAGCCCCAACCTCTCGGGGACTAGCGGTCCGCGGGGGGAGCTGTTTTTT.

This chain connects TRBV6-6 to TRBJ2-7; the D gene is possibly TRBD2 (6 bases). The CDR3 has 15 amino acids. Germline V gene sequence: CDR1 MNHNY, CDR2 SVGAGI (reference sequence). V lost 6 bases and J 1 base, leaving 16 bases between the germline ends. This chain's CDR3 is CASSYPGTLSYEQYF. The CDR3 DNA sequence: TGTGCCAGCAGCTACCCCGGGACTCTATCCTACGAGCAGTACTTC.

The rearrangement uses TRBV29-1 and TRBJ1-1; 9 bases are shared with TRBD1. Germline lookup yields CDR1 SQVTM and CDR2 ANQGSEA. The length of the CDR3 is 15 residues. V gave up 6 bases and J gave up 1 base; unmatched junction bases: 9. In DNA, the CDR3 is TGCAGCGTCGCCCTTTGGGACAGGGAGAACACTGAAGCTTTCTTT. This encodes CSVALWDRENTEAFF.

The J gene is TRBJ2-7, the V gene TRBV7-2, with D possibly being TRBD2 (6 bases). Germline assignment: CDR1 SGHTA and CDR2 FQGNSA. V was trimmed by 5 bases and J by 9 bases, leaving 20 bases between them. The CDR3 is made up of 14 amino acids. The CDR3 DNA reads TGTGCCAGCAGCGAATGGACGTTCCCCGGGGGGCAGTACTTC. Amino acid sequence: CASSEWTFPGGQYF.

The chain recombines TRBV4-1 with TRBJ1-2, with TRBD1 matching 7 bases. V was pared by 0 bases and J by 8 bases, with 6 bases of the junction left unmatched. Germline V gives CDR1 MGHRA, CDR2 YSYEKL. The CDR3 sequence is 14 residues long. CDR3: CASSQDRGTWGYTF. The CDR3 nucleotides read TGCGCCAGCAGCCAAGACAGGGGGACCTGGGGCTACACCTTC.

A note on this clone: The identical CDR3 is also encoded by other nucleotide sequences in the sample. The V call is TRBV7-9, the J call TRBJ1-4; no clear D gene. V dropped 0 bases and J dropped 3 bases, with 5 bases sitting between them. CDR1 SEHNR and CDR2 FQNEAQ come from the germline V gene (reference sequence). The CDR3 is made up of 14 amino acids. The CDR3 DNA sequence: TGTGCCAGCAGCTTAGCCGGAGCTAATGAAAAACTGTTTTTT. Amino acids: CASSLAGANEKLFF.

Here the CDR3 DNA reads TGCGCCAGCAGCCAAGTGAGGCGGGAGACTGTGGCCAATGAGCAGTTCTTC. It yields the protein CASSQVRRETVANEQFF. The V and J genes are TRBV4-3 and TRBJ2-1, with 7 nucleotides matching TRBD2. V lost 1 base and J lost 6; bases outside the gene matches: 12. Germline CDR1 reads LGHNA; CDR2 reads YSLEER. The CDR3 totals 17 residues.

The V call is TRBV7-9, the J call TRBJ2-1, with D uncertain. V lost 1 base to trimming and J lost 0 bases, with 7 bases between them. The CDR3 consists of 15 residues. The germline CDR1 and CDR2 sequences are SEHNR and FQNEAQ (reference sequence). CDR3 nucleotide sequence: TGTGCCAGCAGCTTAGAGATCGTCTCCTACAATGAGCAGTTCTTC. Amino acid sequence: CASSLEIVSYNEQFF.

The chain joins TRBV6-6 to TRBJ1-5, with unresolved D. Between the trimmed V and J ends, which lost 4 bases and 1 base, there was a span of 11 bases. The CDR3 consists of 15 residues. Germline V CDR1 and CDR2: MNHNY, SVGAGI (reference sequence). The CDR3 nucleotides are TGTGCCAGCAGTTCCCCTCCCCTGAGCAATCAGCCCCAGCATTTT. Protein: CASSSPPLSNQPQHF.

As regards this clone: Different DNA sequences within this sample yield the same CDR3. V is TRBV27 and J is TRBJ2-7, with 9 bases matching TRBD1. The CDR3 is made up of 14 amino acids. The junction had 4 bases not matched to a gene; V was cut back by 5 bases and J by 2 bases. CDR1 is MNHEY, CDR2 SMNVEV, per germline (reference sequence). The CDR3 here is CASSLDRGAYEQYF. As DNA, the CDR3 is TGTGCCAGCAGTCTCGACAGGGGGGCCTACGAGCAGTACTTC.